The 8 T cell receptor beta chains presented below share a single source sample, sequenced in a study of Ad26.COV2.S vaccination and SARS-CoV-2 variants. Treatment meaning: around 19 received Ad26.COV2.S at low or high dose, single or two shots; 5 received placebo; per-sample allocation not given. Day 63 following the first vaccine or placebo injection was when the samples were taken. TCRdb's table, derived via immunoSEQ multiplex PCR, lists solely in-frame clones and lacks some. The data contain more than 300,000 clones, 75% to 90% of them singletons. The source material was peripheral blood, sampled in a trial of Ad26.COV2.S vaccine versus placebo. These receptors were obtained from a person aged 18-60 years who received the Ad26.COV2.S COVID-19 vaccine or a placebo.

The CDR3 nucleotides read TGTGCCAGCACTTCGACTAGCGGAGACACCGGGGAGCTGTTTTTT. It is translated as CASTSTSGDTGELFF. This rearrangement joins TRBV27 to TRBJ2-2, with TRBD2 matching 9 bases. V shed 7 bases and J 3 bases; nucleotides not matched to a gene: 6. Per germline, CDR1 MNHEY and CDR2 SMNVEV (reference sequence). This CDR3 spans 15 amino acids.

This clone was counted between two and nine times. The chain employs TRBV28 and TRBJ2-3; TRBD2 agrees at 8 bases. Trimming took 8 bases from V and 3 from J; bases not matched to a gene: 7. Germline V lookup: CDR1 MDHEN, CDR2 SYDVKM. The CDR3 runs to 14 residues. The CDR3 DNA is TGTGCCAGCCTTAGCGGGATTGGGACAGATACGCAGTATTTT. The encoded protein is CASLSGIGTDTQYF.

The V call is TRBV6-5, the J call TRBJ1-2; D gene uncertain. Between the trimmed V and J ends, which lost 0 bases and 4 bases, there was a span of 15 bases. CDR3 length: 16 amino acids. Germline V gene sequence: CDR1 MNHEY, CDR2 SVGAGI. DNA for the CDR3: TGTGCCAGCAGTTACTCCCTCGAGGGCGACTTCTATGGCTACACCTTC. Its protein is CASSYSLEGDFYGYTF.

The gene calls are TRBV5-1 and TRBJ2-3, with 7 nucleotides matching TRBD1. This CDR3 contains 13 residues. J lost 4 bases, V lost 6 bases, and 5 bases had no gene match. CDR1 is SGHRS, CDR2 YFSETQ, per germline. CDR3 residues: CASTNQGADTQYF. In nucleotides, the CDR3 is TGCGCCAGCACGAATCAGGGGGCAGATACGCAGTATTTT.

The V and J genes are TRBV20-1 and TRBJ2-7; D might be TRBD2 (5 bases). Trimming stripped 6 bases from V and 5 bases from J, with 11 bases between. CDR3 size: 11 residues. Germline loops: CDR1 DFQATT, CDR2 SNEGSKA (reference sequence). CDR3 amino acids: CSAGLLHEQYF. The CDR3 region has the DNA TGCAGTGCAGGACTCCTCCACGAGCAGTACTTC.

This chain links TRBV3-1 (or the pseudogene TRBV3-2) with TRBJ2-1; TRBD2 is a possible D gene (6 bases). The ends were cut back, 4 bases at V and 6 bases at J, with 13 bases in the middle. There are 14 residues in the CDR3. Germline V lookup: CDR1 LGHDT, CDR2 YNNKEL (reference sequence). The CDR3 nucleotides are TGTGCCAGCAGCCGACCGGGACTCAGCAATGAGCAGTTCTTC. This translates into CASSRPGLSNEQFF.

This clone is a singleton in its sample. V is TRBV29-1 and J is TRBJ1-1; D might be TRBD1 (6 bases). The V and J ends lost 7 bases and 1 base respectively, with 16 bases between them. CDR1 and CDR2 (germline): SQVTM, ANQGSEA. The CDR3 has 14 residues. For the CDR3, the DNA is TGCAGCGCTGGGGGCGCGGTTAGGAACACTGAAGCTTTCTTT. This gives the protein CSAGGAVRNTEAFF.

V is TRBV7-8 and J is TRBJ1-1; tentatively, D is TRBD1 (6 bases). CDR3 length equals 13 residues. Germline CDR1 is SGHVS and CDR2 is FQNEAQ. Between the trimmed V and J ends, which lost 4 bases and 1 base, there was a span of 7 bases. CDR3 in DNA: TGTGCCAGCAGCTCACAGGGGAACACTGAAGCTTTCTTT. Translating it yields CASSSQGNTEAFF. The whole variable domain, remainder taken from reference TRBV7-8 and TRBJ1-1, is GAGVSQSPRYKVAKRGQDVALRCDPISGHVSLFWYQQALGQGPEFLTYFQNEAQLDKSGLPSDRFFAERPEGSVSTLKIQRTQQEDSAVYLCASSSQGNTEAFFGQGTRLTVV.